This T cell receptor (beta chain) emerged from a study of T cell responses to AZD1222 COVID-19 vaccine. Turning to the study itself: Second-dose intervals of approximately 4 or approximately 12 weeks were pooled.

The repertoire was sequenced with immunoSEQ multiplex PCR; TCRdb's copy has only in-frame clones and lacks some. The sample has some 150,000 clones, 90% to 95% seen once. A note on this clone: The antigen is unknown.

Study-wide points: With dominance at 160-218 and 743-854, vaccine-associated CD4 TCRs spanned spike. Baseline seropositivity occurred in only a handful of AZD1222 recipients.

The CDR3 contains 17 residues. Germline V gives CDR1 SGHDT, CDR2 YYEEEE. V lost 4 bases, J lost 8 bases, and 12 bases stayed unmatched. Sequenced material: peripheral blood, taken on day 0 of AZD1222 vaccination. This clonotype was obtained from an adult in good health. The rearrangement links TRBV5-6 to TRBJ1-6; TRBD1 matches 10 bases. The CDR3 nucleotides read TGTGCCAGCAGCCAGCCGACAGGGGGCATCGGGGATTCACCCCTCCACTTT. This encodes CASSQPTGGIGDSPLHF.